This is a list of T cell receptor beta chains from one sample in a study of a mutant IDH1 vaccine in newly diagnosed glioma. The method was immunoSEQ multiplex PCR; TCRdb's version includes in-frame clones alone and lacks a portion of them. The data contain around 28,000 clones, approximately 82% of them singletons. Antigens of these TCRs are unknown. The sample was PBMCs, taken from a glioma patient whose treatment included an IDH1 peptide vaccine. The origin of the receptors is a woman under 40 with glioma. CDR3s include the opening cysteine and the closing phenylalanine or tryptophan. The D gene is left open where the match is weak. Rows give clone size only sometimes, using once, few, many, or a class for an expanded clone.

DNA: TGTGCCAGCTGGAGACTCATGAACACCGGGGAGCTGTTTTTT
CDR3: CASWRLMNTGELFF
V: TRBV2
size: -
J: TRBJ2-2
D: -

DNA: TGTGCCAGCAACCCGGGGGCCCAAGAGACCCAGTACTTC
CDR3: CASNPGAQETQYF
V: TRBV2
size: -
J: TRBJ2-5
D: -

DNA: TGTGCCAGCACCCCAGGGGGGTCCACCTACGAGCAGTACTTC
CDR3: CASTPGGSTYEQYF
V: TRBV6-6
size: -
J: TRBJ2-7
D: -

DNA: TGCAGCGTACAGACCCAGAGACAGGGGGCGGAAGCTTTCTTT
CDR3: CSVQTQRQGAEAFF
V: TRBV29-1
size: -
J: TRBJ1-1
D: TRBD1

DNA: TGTGCCAGTAGTATAGGCGAAAAACTGTTTTTT
CDR3: CASSIGEKLFF
V: TRBV19
size: -
J: TRBJ1-4
D: -

DNA: TGCGCCAGCAGCTTGGAACCGACAGGGGGAACCACTGAAGCTTTCTTT
CDR3: CASSLEPTGGTTEAFF
V: TRBV5-1
size: -
J: TRBJ1-1
D: TRBD1

DNA: TGTGCCAGCAGCAGGAGCGTAAACTCTGGAAACACCATATATTTT
CDR3: CASSRSVNSGNTIYF
V: TRBV7-2
size: few
J: TRBJ1-3
D: -

DNA: TGTGCCAGCAGTCCGGGACAGGGAAGCAATCAGCCCCAGCATTTT
CDR3: CASSPGQGSNQPQHF
V: TRBV6-1
size: -
J: TRBJ1-5
D: TRBD1

DNA: TGTGCCAGCAGCGACGGACTTACCTATGGCTACACCTTC
CDR3: CASSDGLTYGYTF
V: TRBV7-9
size: large
J: TRBJ1-2
D: -

DNA: TGTGCCAGCAGCCCCCGGGCCGGACAGCTGAACACTGAAGCTTTCTTT
CDR3: CASSPRAGQLNTEAFF
V: TRBV5-4
size: -
J: TRBJ1-1
D: -

DNA: TGCAGTGCTGGTCCAGACGGGACCCAGTACTTC
CDR3: CSAGPDGTQYF
V: TRBV20-1
size: -
J: TRBJ2-5
D: -

DNA: TGCGCCAGCAGCCTCCTGATCACCGGGACTAGCAAAGAGACCCAGTACTTC
CDR3: CASSLLITGTSKETQYF
V: TRBV5-1
size: once
J: TRBJ2-5
D: TRBD2